The 17 T cell receptor beta chains listed next were all sequenced from one sample in a study of T cell repertoires in cytomegalovirus infection. TCRdb ran MiXCR on the reads and lists one entry per CDR3 protein. Of about 330,000 distinct CDR3 sequences in the sample, approximately 30% were seen once. For these TCRs, the target antigens are not known. The sample consisted of cultured PBMCs, taken from culture after CMV antigen stimulation. Source of these receptors: a human donor in good health (CMV status not recorded). Some clones in this sample may be carry-over from other donors' samples.

This sequence joins TRBV28 and TRBJ2-7; D gene unclear. CDR1 and CDR2 (germline): MDHEN, SYDVKM. V gave up 4 bases and J gave up 13 bases, with 11 bases separating them. CDR3 length: 10 residues. Here the CDR3 reads CASSSKTHYF. The CDR3 bases are TGTGCCAGCAGTTCGAAGACTCATTACTTC.

This clonotype has a handful of counts. The rearrangement links TRBV7-2 to TRBJ2-5, with a tentative D call TRBD1 (6 bases). V gave up 5 bases and J gave up 2 bases, with 9 bases separating them. This CDR3 has 13 residues. Germline values: CDR1 SGHTA, CDR2 FQGNSA. The CDR3 bases are TGTGCCAGCAGCCAGAGGGGGCAAGAGACCCAGTACTTC. As protein: CASSQRGQETQYF.

The chain recombines TRBV29-1 with TRBJ2-1; D is possibly TRBD1 or TRBD2 (5 bases each). The CDR3 runs 15 residues. Germline CDR1 reads SQVTM; CDR2 reads ANQGSEA. V lost 7 bases and J lost 0, with 16 bases in between. This chain's CDR3 is CSARDVASSYNEQFF. The CDR3 coding sequence is TGCAGCGCCAGGGACGTAGCGAGCTCCTACAATGAGCAGTTCTTC.

There are a few counts of this clonotype. This sequence joins TRBV10-2 and TRBJ2-7, with 12 bases that match TRBD2. The germline V gene encodes CDR1 WSHSY and CDR2 SAAADI. There are 15 residues in the CDR3. The J segment lost 6 bases and the V segment lost 8 bases, leaving 11 bases of the junction unmatched. The CDR3 bases are TGCGCCAGCTCCTCGACTAGCGGGAGTTCGTCCGAGCAGTACGTC. Translated, it gives CASSSTSGSSSEQYV.

This clonotype was detected ten times or more. The chain is built from TRBV7-2 and TRBJ2-7; 8 bases fit TRBD1. Germline V CDR1 and CDR2: SGHTA, FQGNSA. The CDR3 has 15 amino acids. The V segment lost 5 bases and the J segment 0 bases; nucleotides outside the gene matches: 6. For the CDR3, the DNA is TGTGCCAGCAGCGCAATTGGGACAGGCTCCTACGAGCAGTACTTC. Its translation is CASSAIGTGSYEQYF.

This clonotype was recorded a few times. V gene TRBV2 combines with J gene TRBJ2-5; either TRBD1 or TRBD2 may supply D (5 bases each). Germline V gives CDR1 SNHLY, CDR2 FYNNEI. The CDR3 spans 16 residues. V lost 0 bases and J lost 5, with 16 bases in between. The CDR3 region is CASSEAIGTTAETQYF. Here the CDR3 DNA reads TGTGCCAGCAGTGAAGCAATAGGGACCACAGCGGAGACCCAGTACTTC.

This clonotype has a count of ten or more. The CDR3 nucleotides read TGTGCCAGCAGCTTAAAGGGGGCCAAAAACATTCAGTACTTC. Its translation is CASSLKGAKNIQYF. V usage is TRBV7-9 and J usage is TRBJ2-4; D is possibly TRBD1 (5 bases). Germline V gene data show CDR1 as SEHNR and CDR2 as FQNEAQ (reference sequence). CDR3 size: 14 residues. Trimming stripped 2 bases from V and 1 base from J, with 6 bases between.

The V gene is TRBV20-1, the J gene TRBJ2-5; D is ambiguous. Germline-derived CDR1 and CDR2 are DFQATT and SNEGSKA (reference sequence). The CDR3 consists of 11 residues. Trimming removed 5 bases from V and 4 bases from J, with 8 bases in between. Here the CDR3 DNA reads TGCAGTGCTCGAAGAGGAGAGACCCAGTACTTC. Translated: CSARRGETQYF.

This chain links TRBV6-2 or TRBV6-3 with TRBJ1-5; tentative D call: TRBD1 (6 bases). There are 17 residues in the CDR3. The V and J ends lost 5 bases and 0 bases respectively, with 17 bases between them. Germline V CDR1 and CDR2: MNHEY, SVGEGT. The CDR3 is CASSQKPGQHSNQPQHF. Here the CDR3 DNA reads TGTGCCAGCAGTCAGAAACCGGGACAACATAGCAATCAGCCCCAGCATTTT.

The V gene is TRBV6-1, the J gene TRBJ2-7, with 11 nucleotides matching TRBD2. The CDR3 has 16 residues. The junction had 7 bases not matched to a gene; V was cut back by 3 bases and J by 3 bases. Per the germline V gene, CDR1 is MNHNS and CDR2 is SASEGT. The CDR3 sequence is CASSDGLAGRYYEQYV. For the CDR3, the DNA is TGTGCCAGCAGTGACGGACTAGCGGGCCGGTACTACGAGCAGTACGTC.

The chain joins TRBV7-9 to TRBJ1-1; D may be TRBD1 (6 bases). CDR3 length equals 13 residues. The V and J ends lost 4 bases and 3 bases respectively, with 9 bases between them. Per germline, CDR1 SEHNR and CDR2 FQNEAQ (reference sequence). The CDR3 is CASSYPGDTEAFF. The CDR3 coding sequence is TGTGCCAGCAGCTACCCAGGGGACACTGAAGCTTTCTTT.

This clonotype was counted between two and nine times. This chain connects TRBV7-2 to TRBJ1-4; maybe TRBD1 (5 bases). V dropped 4 bases and J dropped 7 bases, with 13 bases sitting between them. The CDR3 is 14 amino acids. Germline CDR1 reads SGHTA; CDR2 reads FQGNSA. CDR3 region: CASSSLSGGEKLFF. CDR3 coding DNA: TGTGCCAGCAGCTCCCTAAGCGGGGGTGAAAAACTGTTTTTT. Looking up the rest from reference TRBV7-2 and TRBJ1-4 gives the full variable domain: GAGVSQSPSNKVTEKGKDVELRCDPISGHTALYWYRQSLGQGLEFLIYFQGNSAPDKSGLPSDRFSAERTGGSVSTLTIQRTQQEDSAVYLCASSSLSGGEKLFFGSGTQLSVL.

In DNA, the CDR3 is TGTGCCAGCAGCCTTAAGGGCTCGGCCTACGAGCAGTACTTC. Translation gives CASSLKGSAYEQYF. V gene TRBV27 combines with J gene TRBJ2-7, with D hard to call. Germline V gives CDR1 MNHEY, CDR2 SMNVEV (reference sequence). The CDR3 totals 14 residues. V gave up 6 bases and J gave up 2 bases, with 14 bases separating them.

This clonotype appeared a few times. The rearrangement links TRBV5-1 to TRBJ1-6, with a possible D match to TRBD1 (5 bases). CDR1 and CDR2 from the germline V gene are SGHRS and YFSETQ. Trimming left V 4 bases short and J 5 bases short, with 10 bases between. This CDR3 contains 14 residues. The CDR3 loop reads CASSRGTDNSPLHF. CDR3 bases: TGCGCCAGCAGCCGAGGGACGGATAATTCACCCCTCCACTTT.

This rearrangement joins TRBV7-8 to TRBJ2-2, with 13 bases aligning to TRBD2. J was trimmed by 5 bases and V by 6 bases; bases with no gene match: 6. The CDR3 loop spans 16 amino acids. Germline V gene sequence: CDR1 SGHVS, CDR2 FQNEAQ. The CDR3, as DNA: TGTGCCAGCAGGCGTCAGGGACTAGCGGGAACCGGGGAGCTGTTTTTT. Translated: CASRRQGLAGTGELFF.

This chain connects TRBV19 to TRBJ2-5; TRBD2 agrees at 13 bases. This CDR3 is built from 18 residues. Germline assignment: CDR1 LNHDA and CDR2 SQIVND (reference sequence). V shed 4 bases, J shed 4 bases, and the junction held 12 bases outside the gene matches. The CDR3 here is CASSNQTSGRPLGETQYF. The DNA for the CDR3 is TGTGCCAGTAGTAACCAGACTAGCGGGAGGCCGTTGGGAGAGACCCAGTACTTC.

The J gene is TRBJ2-1, the V gene TRBV12-3 or TRBV12-4, with 14 bases matching TRBD2. The CDR3 spans 16 residues. J gave up 4 bases and V 5 bases, and 4 bases lay outside the gene matches. The CDR3 nucleotides read TGTGCCAGCAGTCGGACTAGCGGGAGGAGTTACAATGAGCAGTTCTTC. Translation: CASSRTSGRSYNEQFF.